Listed here is a single T cell receptor (beta chain). Antigen: not known. CDR3 length: 13 residues. In germline, CDR1 is SGHAT, CDR2 FQNNGV. V was shortened by 4 bases and J by 5 bases, with 11 bases between the two germline ends. This table comes from immunoSEQ multiplex PCR, and its TCRdb copy is limited to in-frame clones, with some not included. The table records roughly 82,000 clones, 87% of them present only once. The sample comes from a study of siplizumab effects on memory and regulatory T cells. The study, taken as a whole, reports: Roughly 75-95% of dividing CD4+ or CD8+ clones were without an attributable naive or memory phenotype. Siplizumab brought about a significant reduction in alloreactive sequences traceable to unstimulated CD4+ memory cells. Tracing alloreactive clones into unstimulated subsets worked for only a minor fraction of them.

This TCR derives from a human donor in good health. This chain links TRBV11-2 with TRBJ1-1; D might be TRBD1 (6 bases). Source material: Tregs sorted from blood. The CDR3 is CASSSRGGTEAFF. In DNA form, the CDR3 reads TGTGCCAGCAGCTCGAGGGGGGGGACTGAAGCTTTCTTT. Complete variable domain (other parts from reference TRBV11-2 and TRBJ1-1): EAGVAQSPRYKIIEKRQSVAFWCNPISGHATLYWYQQILGQGPKLLIQFQNNGVVDDSQLPKDRFSAERLKGVDSTLKIQPAKLEDSAVYLCASSSRGGTEAFFGQGTRLTVV.